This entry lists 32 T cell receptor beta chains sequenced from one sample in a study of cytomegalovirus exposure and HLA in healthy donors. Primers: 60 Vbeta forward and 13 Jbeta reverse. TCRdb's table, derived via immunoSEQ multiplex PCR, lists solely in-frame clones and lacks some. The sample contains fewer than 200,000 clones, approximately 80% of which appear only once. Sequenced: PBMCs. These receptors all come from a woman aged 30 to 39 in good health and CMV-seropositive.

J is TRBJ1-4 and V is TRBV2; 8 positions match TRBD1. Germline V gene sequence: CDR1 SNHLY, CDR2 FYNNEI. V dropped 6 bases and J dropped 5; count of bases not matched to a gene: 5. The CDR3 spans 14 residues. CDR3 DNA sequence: TGTGCCAGCAGCTACAGGGGGGGGAATGAAAAACTGTTTTTT. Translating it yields CASSYRGGNEKLFF.

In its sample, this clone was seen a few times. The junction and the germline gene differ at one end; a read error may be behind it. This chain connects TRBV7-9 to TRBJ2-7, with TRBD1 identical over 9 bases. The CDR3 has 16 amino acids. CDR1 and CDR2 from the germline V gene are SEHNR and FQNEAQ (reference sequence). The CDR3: CSSSLGDRVYSYEQYF. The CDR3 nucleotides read TGTTCCAGCAGCTTGGGGGACAGGGTTTACTCCTACGAGCAGTACTTC.

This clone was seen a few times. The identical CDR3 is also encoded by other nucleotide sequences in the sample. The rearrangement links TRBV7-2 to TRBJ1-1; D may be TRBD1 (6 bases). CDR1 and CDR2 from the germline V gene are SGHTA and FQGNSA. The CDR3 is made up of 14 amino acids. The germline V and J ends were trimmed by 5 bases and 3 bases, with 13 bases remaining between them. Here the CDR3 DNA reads TGTGCCAGCAGCCCGTCTCCAGGGGACACTGAAGCTTTCTTT. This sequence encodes CASSPSPGDTEAFF.

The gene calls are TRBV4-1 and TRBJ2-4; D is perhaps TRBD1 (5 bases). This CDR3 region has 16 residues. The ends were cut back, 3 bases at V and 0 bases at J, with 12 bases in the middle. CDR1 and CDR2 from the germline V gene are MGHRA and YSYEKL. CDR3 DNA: TGCGCCAGCAGCCACCCGTTAGGGGTAGCCAAAAACATTCAGTACTTC. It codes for CASSHPLGVAKNIQYF.

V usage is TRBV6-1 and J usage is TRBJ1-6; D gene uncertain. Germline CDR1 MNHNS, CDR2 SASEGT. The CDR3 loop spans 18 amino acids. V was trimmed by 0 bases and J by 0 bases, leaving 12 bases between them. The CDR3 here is CASSEAGGVLSYNSPLHF. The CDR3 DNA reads TGTGCCAGCAGTGAAGCGGGTGGAGTGCTCTCCTATAATTCACCCCTCCACTTT.

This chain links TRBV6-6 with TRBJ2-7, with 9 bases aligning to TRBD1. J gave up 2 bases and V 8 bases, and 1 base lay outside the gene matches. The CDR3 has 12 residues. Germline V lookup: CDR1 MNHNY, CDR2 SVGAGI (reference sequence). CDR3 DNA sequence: TGTGCCAGCCGGGACAGGGCCTACGAGCAGTACTTC. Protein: CASRDRAYEQYF.

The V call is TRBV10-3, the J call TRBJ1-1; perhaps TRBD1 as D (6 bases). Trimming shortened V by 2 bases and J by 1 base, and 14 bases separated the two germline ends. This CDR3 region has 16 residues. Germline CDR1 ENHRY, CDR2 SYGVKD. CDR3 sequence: CAISEGGALGNTEAFF. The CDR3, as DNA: TGTGCCATCAGTGAGGGGGGGGCGTTGGGGAACACTGAAGCTTTCTTT.

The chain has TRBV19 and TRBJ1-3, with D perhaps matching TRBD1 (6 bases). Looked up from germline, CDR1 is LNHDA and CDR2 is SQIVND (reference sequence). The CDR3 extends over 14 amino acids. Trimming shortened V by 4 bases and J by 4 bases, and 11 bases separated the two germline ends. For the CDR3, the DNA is TGTGCCAGTAGTACCAGGGGAGACGGAAACACCATATATTTT. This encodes CASSTRGDGNTIYF.

CDR3 nucleotides: TGTGCCAGCGTCCCGGGACAGGGCAACACTGAAGCTTTCTTT. This sequence encodes CASVPGQGNTEAFF. This chain links TRBV7-3 with TRBJ1-1, with 9 bases fitting TRBD1. Germline CDR1 is SGHTA and CDR2 is FQGTGA. The V and J ends lost 8 bases and 2 bases, in that order; junction bases with no gene match: 6. The CDR3 extends over 14 amino acids.

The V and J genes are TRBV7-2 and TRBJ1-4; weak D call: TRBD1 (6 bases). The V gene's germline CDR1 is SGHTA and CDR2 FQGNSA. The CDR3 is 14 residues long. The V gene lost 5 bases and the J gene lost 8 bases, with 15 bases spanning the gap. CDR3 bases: TGTGCCAGCAGCCTTAGACAGGTTGGCGAAAAACTGTTTTTT. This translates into CASSLRQVGEKLFF.

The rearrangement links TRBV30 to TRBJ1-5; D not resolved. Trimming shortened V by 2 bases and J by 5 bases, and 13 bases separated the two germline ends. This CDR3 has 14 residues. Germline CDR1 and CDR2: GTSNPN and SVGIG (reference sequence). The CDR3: CAWSNSVLDQPQHF. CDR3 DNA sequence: TGTGCCTGGAGTAATTCGGTGTTAGATCAGCCCCAGCATTTT. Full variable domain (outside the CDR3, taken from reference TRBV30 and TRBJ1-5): SQTIHQWPATLVQPVGSPLSLECTVEGTSNPNLYWYRQAAGRGLQLLFYSVGIGQISSEVPQNLSASRPQDRQFILSSKKLLLSDSGFYLCAWSNSVLDQPQHFGDGTRLSIL.

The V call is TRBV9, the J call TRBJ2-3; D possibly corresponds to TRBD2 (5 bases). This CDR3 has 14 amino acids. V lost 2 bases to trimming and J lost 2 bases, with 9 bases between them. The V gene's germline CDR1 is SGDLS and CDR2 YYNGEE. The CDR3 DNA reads TGTGCCAGCAGCGTTTACGGGGACACAGATACGCAGTATTTT. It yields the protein CASSVYGDTDTQYF.

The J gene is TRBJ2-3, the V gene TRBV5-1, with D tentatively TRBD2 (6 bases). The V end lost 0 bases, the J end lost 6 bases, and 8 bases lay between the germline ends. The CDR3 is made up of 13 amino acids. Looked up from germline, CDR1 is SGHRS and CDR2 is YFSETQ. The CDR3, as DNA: TGCGCCAGCAGCTTGGAGAGCGGGGATACGCAGTATTTT. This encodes CASSLESGDTQYF.

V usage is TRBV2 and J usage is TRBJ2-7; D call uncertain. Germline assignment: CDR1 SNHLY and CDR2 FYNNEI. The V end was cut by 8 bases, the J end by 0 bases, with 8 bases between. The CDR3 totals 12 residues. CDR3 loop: CASGPSSYEQYF. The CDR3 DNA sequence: TGTGCCAGCGGGCCGAGCTCCTACGAGCAGTACTTC.

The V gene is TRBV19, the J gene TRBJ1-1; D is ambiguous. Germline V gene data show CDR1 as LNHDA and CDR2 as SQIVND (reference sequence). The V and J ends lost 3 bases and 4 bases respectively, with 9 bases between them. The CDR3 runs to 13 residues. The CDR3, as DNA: TGTGCCAGTAGTATTATTCCGGGCACTGAAGCTTTCTTT. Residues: CASSIIPGTEAFF.

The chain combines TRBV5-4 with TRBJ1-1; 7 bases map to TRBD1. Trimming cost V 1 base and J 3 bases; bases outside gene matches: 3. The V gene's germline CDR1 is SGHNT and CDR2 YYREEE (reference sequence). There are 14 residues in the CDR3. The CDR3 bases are TGTGCCAGCAGCTTGCGACAGGGAGACACTGAAGCTTTCTTT. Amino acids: CASSLRQGDTEAFF. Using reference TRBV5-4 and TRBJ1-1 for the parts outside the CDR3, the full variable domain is ETGVTQSPTHLIKTRGQQVTLRCSSQSGHNTVSWYQQALGQGPQFIFQYYREEENGRGNFPPRFSGLQFPNYSSELNVNALELDDSALYLCASSLRQGDTEAFFGQGTRLTVV.

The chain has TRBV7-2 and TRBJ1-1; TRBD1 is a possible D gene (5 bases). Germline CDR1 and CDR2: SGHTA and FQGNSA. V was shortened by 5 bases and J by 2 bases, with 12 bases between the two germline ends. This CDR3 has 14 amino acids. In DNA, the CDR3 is TGTGCCAGCAGCAAGAACGGGGGAAACACTGAAGCTTTCTTT. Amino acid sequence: CASSKNGGNTEAFF.

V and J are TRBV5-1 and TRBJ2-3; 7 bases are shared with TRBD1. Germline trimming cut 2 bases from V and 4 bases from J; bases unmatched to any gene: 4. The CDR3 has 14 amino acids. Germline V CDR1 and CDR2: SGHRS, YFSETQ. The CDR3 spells CASSFNRGADTQYF. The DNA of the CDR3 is TGCGCCAGCAGCTTCAACAGGGGTGCAGATACGCAGTATTTT. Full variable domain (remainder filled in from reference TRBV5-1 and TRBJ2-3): KAGVTQTPRYLIKTRGQQVTLSCSPISGHRSVSWYQQTPGQGLQFLFEYFSETQRNKGNFPGRFSGRQFSNSRSEMNVSTLELGDSALYLCASSFNRGADTQYFGPGTRLTVL.

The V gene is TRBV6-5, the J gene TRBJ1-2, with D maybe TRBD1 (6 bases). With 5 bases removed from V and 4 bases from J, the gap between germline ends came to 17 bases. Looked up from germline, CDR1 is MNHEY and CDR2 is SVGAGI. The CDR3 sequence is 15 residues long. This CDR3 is CASSRSGQRAYGYTF. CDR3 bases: TGTGCCAGCAGTCGATCCGGACAGCGAGCCTATGGCTACACCTTC.

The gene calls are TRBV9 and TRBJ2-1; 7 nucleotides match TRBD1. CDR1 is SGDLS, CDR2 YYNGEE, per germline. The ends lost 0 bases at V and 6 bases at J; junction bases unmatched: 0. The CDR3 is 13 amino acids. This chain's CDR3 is CASSVGQGNEQFF. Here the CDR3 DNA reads TGTGCCAGCAGCGTAGGACAGGGCAATGAGCAGTTCTTC.

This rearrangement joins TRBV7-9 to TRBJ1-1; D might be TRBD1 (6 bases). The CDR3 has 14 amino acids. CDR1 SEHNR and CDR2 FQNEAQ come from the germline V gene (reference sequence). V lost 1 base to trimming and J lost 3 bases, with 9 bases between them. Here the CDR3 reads CASSLEGGYTEAFF. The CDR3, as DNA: TGTGCCAGCAGCTTAGAAGGGGGATACACTGAAGCTTTCTTT. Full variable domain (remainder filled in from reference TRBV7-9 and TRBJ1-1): DTGVSQNPRHKITKRGQNVTFRCDPISEHNRLYWYRQTLGQGPEFLTYFQNEAQLEKSRLLSDRFSAERPKGSFSTLEIQRTEQGDSAMYLCASSLEGGYTEAFFGQGTRLTVV.

The DNA for the CDR3 is TGTGCCAGCAGCCCCCTGGGGGGACTAGCGGGGGGGATCACAGATACGCAGTATTTT. Protein product: CASSPLGGLAGGITDTQYF. This chain links TRBV7-2 with TRBJ2-3; 16 nucleotides align to TRBD2. The CDR3 sequence is 19 residues long. Germline trimming cut 5 bases from V and 2 bases from J; bases unmatched to any gene: 10. In germline, CDR1 is SGHTA, CDR2 FQGNSA.

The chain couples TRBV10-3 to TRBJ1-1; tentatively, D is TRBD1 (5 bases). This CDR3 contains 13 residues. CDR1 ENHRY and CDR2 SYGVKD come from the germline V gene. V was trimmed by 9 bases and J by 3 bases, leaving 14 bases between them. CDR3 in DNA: TGTGCCATTAACCAGGGCGGGGACACTGAAGCTTTCTTT. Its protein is CAINQGGDTEAFF.

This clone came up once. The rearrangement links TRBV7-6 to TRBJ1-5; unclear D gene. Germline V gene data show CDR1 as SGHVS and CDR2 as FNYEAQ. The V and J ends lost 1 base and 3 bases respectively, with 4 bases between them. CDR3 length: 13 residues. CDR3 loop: CASSLGANQPQHF. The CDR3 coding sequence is TGTGCCAGCAGCTTAGGAGCCAATCAGCCCCAGCATTTT.

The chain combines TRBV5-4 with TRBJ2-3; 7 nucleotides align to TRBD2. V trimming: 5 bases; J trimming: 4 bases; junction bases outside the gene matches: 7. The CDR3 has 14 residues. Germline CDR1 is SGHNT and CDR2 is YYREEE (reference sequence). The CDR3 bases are TGTGCCAGCAGGTTGAGCGGGGTCCCAGATACGCAGTATTTT. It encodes CASRLSGVPDTQYF.

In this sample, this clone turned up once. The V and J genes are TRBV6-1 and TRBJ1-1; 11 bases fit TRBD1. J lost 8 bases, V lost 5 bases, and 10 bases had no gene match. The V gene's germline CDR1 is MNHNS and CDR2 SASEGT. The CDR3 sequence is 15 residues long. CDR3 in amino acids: CASSSRDRGKSEAFF. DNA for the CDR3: TGTGCCAGCAGTTCTCGGGACAGGGGGAAAAGCGAAGCTTTCTTT.

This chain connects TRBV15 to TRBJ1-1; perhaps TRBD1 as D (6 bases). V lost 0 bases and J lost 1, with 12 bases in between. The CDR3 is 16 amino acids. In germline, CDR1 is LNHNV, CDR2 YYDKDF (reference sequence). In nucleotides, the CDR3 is TGTGCCACCAGCAGAGATAAGGGGGGGGAGAACACTGAAGCTTTCTTT. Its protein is CATSRDKGGENTEAFF.

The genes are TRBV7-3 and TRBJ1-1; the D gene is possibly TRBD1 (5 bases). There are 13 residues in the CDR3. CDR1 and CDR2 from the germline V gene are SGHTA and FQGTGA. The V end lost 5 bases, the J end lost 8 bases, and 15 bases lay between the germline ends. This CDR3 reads CASSLQGPTEAFF. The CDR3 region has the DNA TGTGCCAGCAGCCTCCAGGGTCCGACCGAAGCTTTCTTT.

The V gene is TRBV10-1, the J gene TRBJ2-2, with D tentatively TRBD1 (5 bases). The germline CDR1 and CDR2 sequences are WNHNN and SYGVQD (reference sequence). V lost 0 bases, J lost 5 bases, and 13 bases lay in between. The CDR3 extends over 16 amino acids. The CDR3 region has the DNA TGCGCCAGCAGTGAGTCCCAGGGCTCAAGAACCGGGGAGCTGTTTTTT. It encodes CASSESQGSRTGELFF.

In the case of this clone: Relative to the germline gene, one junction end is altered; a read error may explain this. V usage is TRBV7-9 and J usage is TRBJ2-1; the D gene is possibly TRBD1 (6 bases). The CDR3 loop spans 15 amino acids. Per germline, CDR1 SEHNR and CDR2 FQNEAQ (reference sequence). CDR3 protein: CSSILGEGGYNEQFF. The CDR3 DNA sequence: TGTTCCAGCATCCTGGGGGAAGGGGGCTACAATGAGCAGTTCTTC.

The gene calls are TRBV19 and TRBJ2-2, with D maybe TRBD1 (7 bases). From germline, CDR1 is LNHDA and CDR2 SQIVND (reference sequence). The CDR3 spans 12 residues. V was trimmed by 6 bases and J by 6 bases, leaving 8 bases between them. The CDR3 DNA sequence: TGTGCCAGTAGCAGGGGGGCCGGGGAGCTGTTTTTT. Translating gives CASSRGAGELFF.

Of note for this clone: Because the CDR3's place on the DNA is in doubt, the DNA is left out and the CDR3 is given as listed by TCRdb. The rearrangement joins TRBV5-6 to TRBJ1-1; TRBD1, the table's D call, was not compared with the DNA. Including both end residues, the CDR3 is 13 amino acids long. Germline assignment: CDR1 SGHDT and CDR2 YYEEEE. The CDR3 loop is CASSVGTGAPLGF.